A single sample gave rise to the 8 T cell receptor beta chains below, sequenced in a study of identical twins. TCRdb analysed the 5' RACE reads with MiXCR anew, one entry per CDR3 protein. The table lists about 340,000 distinct CDR3 sequences, about 12% of them singletons. Another study also made use of these data, one on yellow fever vaccine responses in identical twins.

The sample was CD8+ T cells sorted from blood. Receptor source: a woman aged 18-30 years in good health.

V usage is TRBV27 and J usage is TRBJ2-7, with 9 nucleotides matching TRBD2. Germline lookup yields CDR1 MNHEY and CDR2 SMNVEV (reference sequence). There are 14 residues in the CDR3. V was clipped by 7 bases and J by 4 bases; unmatched bases: 8. CDR3 DNA: TGTGCCAGCAATCCTAGCGGGACGGTATACGAGCAGTACTTC. Encoded protein: CASNPSGTVYEQYF.

Only a few counts were recorded for this clonotype. V and J are TRBV7-9 and TRBJ2-4; the D gene could be TRBD1 or TRBD2 (6 bases each). Germline-derived CDR1 and CDR2 are SEHNR and FQNEAQ (reference sequence). CDR3 length equals 11 residues. Trimming cost V 8 bases and J 7 bases, with 9 bases left between them. CDR3 amino acids: CASGGGNIQYF. The CDR3 nucleotides are TGTGCCAGCGGAGGGGGGAACATTCAGTACTTC.

The genes are TRBV13 and TRBJ2-1; D might be TRBD2 (6 bases). V lost 4 bases and J lost 4, with 20 bases in between. This CDR3 is built from 17 residues. Germline V CDR1 and CDR2: PRHDT, FYEKMQ (reference sequence). The CDR3 reads CASSSAGTPNIYNEQFF. The DNA for the CDR3 is TGTGCCAGCAGCTCAGCCGGGACTCCCAACATATACAATGAGCAGTTCTTC.

The V call is TRBV19, the J call TRBJ1-1; TRBD1 might be the D (5 bases). Trimming stripped 3 bases from V and 6 bases from J, with 11 bases between. Germline V gene lookup returns CDR1 LNHDA and CDR2 SQIVND (reference sequence). The CDR3 extends over 13 amino acids. The CDR3 region is CASSMGPNAEAFF. DNA of the CDR3: TGTGCCAGTAGTATGGGGCCCAACGCTGAAGCTTTCTTT.

This clonotype appeared a few times. The CDR3 nucleotides are TGTGCCATACAACGGGACAGGCTGAACACTGAAGCTTTCTTT. This encodes CAIQRDRLNTEAFF. The genes are TRBV2 and TRBJ1-1; TRBD1 matches 8 bases. The CDR3 is 14 amino acids. Germline CDR1 reads SNHLY; CDR2 reads FYNNEI. V dropped 10 bases and J dropped 0; count of bases not matched to a gene: 7.

This clonotype came up a few times. The CDR3 DNA reads as TGTGCCAGCGGGCTAGCGGGAGTGGGCGAGCAGTACTTC. Its translation: CASGLAGVGEQYF. The chain links TRBV12-3 or TRBV12-4 to TRBJ2-7; 10 positions agree with TRBD2. V was pared by 8 bases and J by 6 bases, with 7 bases of the junction left unmatched. The CDR3 contains 13 residues.

V gene TRBV13 combines with J gene TRBJ2-2; TRBD2 agrees at 9 bases. This CDR3 comprises 14 residues. Per germline, CDR1 PRHDT and CDR2 FYEKMQ (reference sequence). Losses at the gene ends were 5 bases for V and 6 bases for J; bases not matched to a gene: 4. DNA for the CDR3: TGTGCCAGCAGCCCGGGACTAGCTCCCGGGGAGCTGTTTTTT. Its protein product is CASSPGLAPGELFF. The full variable domain, completed using reference TRBV13 and TRBJ2-2, is AAGVIQSPRHLIKEKRETATLKCYPIPRHDTVYWYQQGPGQDPQFLISFYEKMQSDKGSIPDRFSAQQFSDYHSELNMSSLELGDSALYFCASSPGLAPGELFFGEGSRLTVL.

This sequence joins TRBV7-9 and TRBJ2-5, with 8 bases identical to TRBD2. Germline CDR1 is SEHNR and CDR2 is FQNEAQ (reference sequence). This CDR3 spans 15 amino acids. Trimming at V came to 4 bases and at J to 1 base, leaving 5 bases not matched to a gene. Written as DNA, the CDR3 is TGTGCCAGCAGCTCCTCGGCGGGGGGCCAAGAGACCCAGTACTTC. Its translation: CASSSSAGGQETQYF.